The rows below give T cell receptor beta chains drawn from one sample of a study of cytomegalovirus exposure and HLA in healthy donors. Method: immunoSEQ multiplex PCR; TCRdb's copy keeps in-frame clones and lacks some. The table has fewer than 200,000 clones, around three quarters seen once. The source material was PBMCs. These receptors all stem from a man in his forties in good health and CMV-seropositive. Both conserved end residues are part of each CDR3. The D gene is left open where the match is weak. A row's size may be missing; if present it is once, few, many or a size class.

V gene: TRBV19
clone size: NA
D gene: NA
J gene: TRBJ1-4
CDR3 protein: CASSIDAADSATNEKLFF
CDR3 DNA: TGTGCCAGTAGTATAGATGCCGCGGACAGTGCAACTAATGAAAAACTGTTTTTT

V gene: TRBV4-1
clone size: NA
D gene: NA
J gene: TRBJ2-3
CDR3 protein: CASSQEPGGADTQYF
CDR3 DNA: TGCGCCAGCAGCCAAGAGCCGGGGGGCGCAGATACGCAGTATTTT

V gene: TRBV7-2
clone size: NA
D gene: TRBD1
J gene: TRBJ1-6
CDR3 protein: CASSPGQGNSPLHF
CDR3 DNA: TGTGCCAGCAGTCCGGGACAGGGTAATTCACCCCTCCACTTT

V gene: TRBV5-6
clone size: few
D gene: NA
J gene: TRBJ2-3
CDR3 protein: CASSFGTQTRTDTQYF
CDR3 DNA: TGTGCCAGCAGCTTCGGGACACAGACACGCACAGATACGCAGTATTTT

V gene: TRBV6-1
clone size: once
D gene: TRBD2
J gene: TRBJ2-7
CDR3 protein: CASAGGGSSYEQYF
CDR3 DNA: TGTGCCAGCGCGGGAGGGGGGAGCTCCTACGAGCAGTACTTC

V gene: TRBV5-8
clone size: NA
D gene: NA
J gene: TRBJ1-2
CDR3 protein: CASSLAGGANYGYTF
CDR3 DNA: TGTGCCAGCAGCTTGGCCGGGGGGGCCAACTATGGCTACACCTTC

V gene: TRBV7-9
clone size: NA
D gene: TRBD1
J gene: TRBJ2-5
CDR3 protein: CASSSGQGGQTQYF
CDR3 DNA: TGTGCCAGCAGCTCGGGACAGGGGGGCCAGACCCAGTACTTC

V gene: TRBV21-1
clone size: NA
D gene: NA
J gene: TRBJ2-2
CDR3 protein: CASSSSGDRGLNTGELFF
CDR3 DNA: TGTGCCAGCAGCAGCTCTGGGGACAGGGGATTGAACACCGGGGAGCTGTTTTTT

V gene: TRBV7-9
clone size: NA
D gene: NA
J gene: TRBJ2-2
CDR3 protein: CASSLSWRDGELFF
CDR3 DNA: TGTGCCAGCAGCTTATCCTGGCGGGATGGGGAGCTGTTTTTT

V gene: TRBV9
clone size: NA
D gene: NA
J gene: TRBJ2-7
CDR3 protein: CASSVDYLSYEQYF
CDR3 DNA: TGTGCCAGCAGCGTAGACTACCTCTCCTACGAGCAGTACTTC

V gene: TRBV12-5
clone size: NA
D gene: NA
J gene: TRBJ2-7
CDR3 protein: CASGQTPRFTYEQYF
CDR3 DNA: TGTGCTAGTGGCCAGACTCCCCGGTTTACGTACGAGCAGTACTTC

V gene: TRBV19
clone size: NA
D gene: NA
J gene: TRBJ1-4
CDR3 protein: CASSTYLGGSANEKLFF
CDR3 DNA: TGTGCCAGTAGCACTTACTTGGGCGGGTCGGCTAATGAAAAACTGTTTTTT

V gene: TRBV30
clone size: NA
D gene: TRBD1
J gene: TRBJ1-1
CDR3 protein: CAWIAPGTGGTEAFF
CDR3 DNA: TGTGCCTGGATTGCCCCCGGGACAGGGGGCACTGAAGCTTTCTTT

V gene: TRBV18
clone size: NA
D gene: NA
J gene: TRBJ1-1
CDR3 protein: CASSREGLNTEAFF
CDR3 DNA: TGTGCCAGCTCTCGGGAGGGCCTGAACACTGAAGCTTTCTTT

V gene: TRBV7-8
clone size: once
D gene: NA
J gene: TRBJ1-6
CDR3 protein: CASSLGRDNSPLHF
CDR3 DNA: TGTGCCAGCAGCTTAGGTCGGGATAATTCACCCCTCCACTTT

V gene: TRBV11-2
clone size: NA
D gene: TRBD2
J gene: TRBJ2-3
CDR3 protein: CASSLQRETSGGTRHTQYF
CDR3 DNA: TGTGCCAGCAGCTTACAAAGGGAGACTAGCGGGGGGACCCGACATACGCAGTATTTT

V gene: TRBV5-1
clone size: NA
D gene: TRBD2
J gene: TRBJ2-3
CDR3 protein: CASSLGSGGATDTQYF
CDR3 DNA: TGCGCCAGCAGCTTGGGTAGCGGGGGAGCCACAGATACGCAGTATTTT

V gene: TRBV11-2
clone size: NA
D gene: TRBD2
J gene: TRBJ2-7
CDR3 protein: CASSWWRGASYEQYF
CDR3 DNA: TGTGCCAGCAGCTGGTGGCGGGGGGCCTCCTACGAGCAGTACTTC

V gene: TRBV5-6
clone size: NA
D gene: TRBD2
J gene: TRBJ2-1
CDR3 protein: CASSRTSGASYNEQFF
CDR3 DNA: TGTGCCAGCAGCCGGACTAGCGGGGCCTCCTACAATGAGCAGTTCTTC

V gene: TRBV9
clone size: NA
D gene: NA
J gene: TRBJ1-1
CDR3 protein: CASSVRPGPSISNTEAFF
CDR3 DNA: TGTGCCAGCAGCGTACGTCCGGGTCCCAGTATCTCGAACACTGAAGCTTTCTTT

V gene: TRBV5-6
clone size: few
D gene: TRBD1
J gene: TRBJ2-1
CDR3 protein: CASSPDRGPDNEQFF
CDR3 DNA: TGTGCCAGCAGCCCCGACAGGGGCCCCGACAATGAGCAGTTCTTC

V gene: TRBV9
clone size: few
D gene: NA
J gene: TRBJ2-6
CDR3 protein: CASSSRVGANVLTF
CDR3 DNA: TGTGCCAGCAGCAGCAGGGTTGGGGCCAACGTCCTGACTTTC

V gene: TRBV5-3
clone size: NA
D gene: NA
J gene: TRBJ2-3
CDR3 protein: CARSFNPGGLGDTQYF
CDR3 DNA: TGTGCCAGAAGCTTTAACCCGGGGGGCCTCGGAGATACGCAGTATTTT

V gene: TRBV7-6
clone size: once
D gene: TRBD1
J gene: TRBJ1-1
CDR3 protein: CASSPGQVYTEAFF
CDR3 DNA: TGTGCCAGCAGCCCCGGACAGGTGTACACTGAAGCTTTCTTT

V gene: TRBV4-2
clone size: NA
D gene: NA
J gene: TRBJ1-4
CDR3 protein: CASSWRGDEKLFF
CDR3 DNA: TGTGCCAGCAGCTGGAGGGGTGACGAAAAACTGTTTTTT

V gene: TRBV6-5
clone size: NA
D gene: NA
J gene: TRBJ1-5
CDR3 protein: CASSYSGGSNQPQHF
CDR3 DNA: TGTGCCAGCAGTTACTCGGGGGGAAGCAATCAGCCCCAGCATTTT

V gene: TRBV7-2
clone size: NA
D gene: TRBD2
J gene: TRBJ2-2
CDR3 protein: CASSRGDPGELFF
CDR3 DNA: TGTGCCAGCAGCCGGGGGGATCCCGGGGAGCTGTTTTTT

V gene: TRBV9
clone size: NA
D gene: NA
J gene: TRBJ2-3
CDR3 protein: CASSARTTKQDTQYF
CDR3 DNA: TGTGCCAGCAGCGCAAGGACTACTAAACAAGATACGCAGTATTTT

V gene: TRBV6-5
clone size: NA
D gene: NA
J gene: TRBJ1-6
CDR3 protein: CASSGQNNSPLHF
CDR3 DNA: TGTGCCAGCAGTGGACAAAATAATTCACCCCTCCACTTT

V gene: TRBV27
clone size: NA
D gene: TRBD1
J gene: TRBJ1-1
CDR3 protein: CASYSGGLNTEAFF
CDR3 DNA: TGTGCCAGCTACTCAGGGGGCCTGAACACTGAAGCTTTCTTT

V gene: TRBV9
clone size: NA
D gene: NA
J gene: TRBJ2-7
CDR3 protein: CASSVGLGRAEVPYEQYF
CDR3 DNA: TGTGCCAGCAGCGTAGGTCTGGGTCGGGCGGAGGTTCCCTACGAGCAGTACTTC

V gene: TRBV7-2
clone size: NA
D gene: TRBD2
J gene: TRBJ2-1
CDR3 protein: CASSGGAYNEQFF
CDR3 DNA: TGTGCCAGCAGCGGGGGGGCCTACAATGAGCAGTTCTTC

V gene: TRBV5-1
clone size: once
D gene: TRBD2
J gene: TRBJ2-3
CDR3 protein: CASSGERGGHTQYF
CDR3 DNA: TGCGCCAGCAGCGGGGAACGGGGGGGCCATACGCAGTATTTT

V gene: TRBV2
clone size: few
D gene: NA
J gene: TRBJ1-5
CDR3 protein: CASSDDFSNQPQHF
CDR3 DNA: TGTGCCAGCAGTGACGACTTTAGCAATCAGCCCCAGCATTTT

V gene: TRBV5-1
clone size: NA
D gene: NA
J gene: TRBJ1-2
CDR3 protein: CASSTAGDPNYGYTF
CDR3 DNA: TGCGCCAGCAGCACTGCGGGAGACCCAAACTATGGCTACACCTTC

V gene: TRBV11-2
clone size: once
D gene: NA
J gene: TRBJ1-6
CDR3 protein: CASSVLRGSDSPLHF
CDR3 DNA: TGTGCCAGCAGCGTCCTTCGAGGGAGTGATTCACCCCTCCACTTT

V gene: TRBV6-5
clone size: NA
D gene: TRBD1
J gene: TRBJ1-2
CDR3 protein: CASSLDRGRCGYTF
CDR3 DNA: TGTGCCAGCAGTTTGGACAGGGGGCGGTGTGGCTACACCTTC

V gene: TRBV18
clone size: NA
D gene: TRBD1
J gene: TRBJ2-7
CDR3 protein: CASSPGTAREQYF
CDR3 DNA: TGTGCCAGCTCACCAGGGACAGCCCGTGAGCAGTACTTC

V gene: TRBV15
clone size: NA
D gene: NA
J gene: TRBJ1-5
CDR3 protein: CATSEQGWQPQHF
CDR3 DNA: TGTGCCACCAGCGAGCAGGGGTGGCAGCCCCAGCATTTT

V gene: TRBV7-2
clone size: once
D gene: TRBD2
J gene: TRBJ2-5
CDR3 protein: CASSLSGGNQETQYF
CDR3 DNA: TGTGCCAGCAGCTTGAGCGGGGGAAACCAAGAGACCCAGTACTTC

V gene: TRBV4-2
clone size: once
D gene: TRBD1
J gene: TRBJ1-2
CDR3 protein: CASSQTARQGVYGYTF
CDR3 DNA: TGTGCCAGCAGCCAGACAGCCCGACAGGGCGTATATGGCTACACCTTC

V gene: TRBV4-3
clone size: NA
D gene: NA
J gene: TRBJ1-2
CDR3 protein: CASSQSYLVQGHGYTF
CDR3 DNA: TGCGCCAGCAGCCAATCATACCTGGTACAGGGTCACGGCTACACCTTC

V gene: TRBV6-6
clone size: NA
D gene: NA
J gene: TRBJ1-6
CDR3 protein: CASSYSTVQNSPLHF
CDR3 DNA: TGTGCCAGCAGTTACTCTACTGTACAGAATTCACCCCTCCACTTT

V gene: TRBV4-2
clone size: once
D gene: TRBD1
J gene: TRBJ1-2
CDR3 protein: CASNHPRGTGDGYTF
CDR3 DNA: TGTGCCAGCAACCATCCTCGGGGGACAGGGGATGGCTACACCTTC